This T cell receptor (beta chain) is from a study of shared clonotypes between healthy human individuals. Study overall: Plates per donor: three CD4 naive, three CD4 memory, two CD8 naive, one CD8 memory.

Broader study findings: With few donors, the genetic and exposure-history diversity represented was limited. Naive CD4 clonotype sharing across four donors was about 5.3%. When compared with the clonotypes that were shared by all four sorted-subset donors, the non-shared clonotypes turned out to have lower generation probabilities.

Cells designated naive CD8 were CD45RO-negative and were positively selected for CCR7, with terminally differentiated effector memory CD45RA+ cells excluded. The data were produced by immunoSEQ multiplex PCR, yet TCRdb's version contains in-frame clones alone and is incomplete. The sample has about 1.9 million clones, 93% seen once; the top ten hold about 1.7%. Note on this clone: The antigen is not known.

V was trimmed by 6 bases and J by 6 bases, leaving 11 bases between them. The V gene's germline CDR1 is SQVTM and CDR2 ANQGSEA. The CDR3 spans 11 residues. This chain uses TRBV29-1 with TRBJ1-2, with D perhaps matching TRBD1 (6 bases). This TCR was sampled from a man between 18 and 35 years old in good health. Some clones in this sample may be carry-over from other donors' samples. The material sequenced was naive CD8+ T cells from PBMCs. For the CDR3, the DNA is TGCAGCGTCGATGAGGGGGATGGCTACACCTTC. This encodes CSVDEGDGYTF.